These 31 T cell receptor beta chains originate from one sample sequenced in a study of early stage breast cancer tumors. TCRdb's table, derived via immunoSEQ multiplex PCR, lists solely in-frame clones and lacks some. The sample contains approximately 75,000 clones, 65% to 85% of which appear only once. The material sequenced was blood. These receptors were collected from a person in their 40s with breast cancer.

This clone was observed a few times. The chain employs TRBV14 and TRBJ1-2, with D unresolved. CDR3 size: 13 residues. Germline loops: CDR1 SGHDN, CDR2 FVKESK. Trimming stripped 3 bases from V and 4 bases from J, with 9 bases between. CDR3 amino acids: CASSHPNLYGYTF. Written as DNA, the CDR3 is TGTGCCAGCAGCCACCCCAACCTCTATGGCTACACCTTC. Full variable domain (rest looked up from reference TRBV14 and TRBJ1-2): EAGVTQFPSHSVIEKGQTVTLRCDPISGHDNLYWYRRVMGKEIKFLLHFVKESKQDESGMPNNRFLAERTGGTYSTLKVQPAELEDSGVYFCASSHPNLYGYTFGSGTRLTVV.

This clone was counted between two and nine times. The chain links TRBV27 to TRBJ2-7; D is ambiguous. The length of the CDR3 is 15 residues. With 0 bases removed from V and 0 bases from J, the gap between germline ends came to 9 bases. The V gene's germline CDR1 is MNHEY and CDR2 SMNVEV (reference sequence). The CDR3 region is CASSLSMYSSYEQYF. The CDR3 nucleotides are TGTGCCAGCAGTTTATCCATGTATAGCTCCTACGAGCAGTACTTC.

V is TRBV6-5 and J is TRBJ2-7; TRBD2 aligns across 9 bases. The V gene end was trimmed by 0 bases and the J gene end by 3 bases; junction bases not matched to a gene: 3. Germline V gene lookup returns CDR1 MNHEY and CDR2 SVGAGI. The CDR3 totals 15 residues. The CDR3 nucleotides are TGTGCCAGCAGTTACTCGGCGGGAGGGTACTACGAGCAGTACTTC. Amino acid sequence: CASSYSAGGYYEQYF.

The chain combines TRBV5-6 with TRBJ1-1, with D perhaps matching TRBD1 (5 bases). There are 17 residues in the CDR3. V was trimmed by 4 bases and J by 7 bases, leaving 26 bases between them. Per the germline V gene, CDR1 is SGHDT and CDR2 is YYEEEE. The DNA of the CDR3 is TGTGCCAGCAGCCTCCTCGGTCTTGCCGGGGGGTGGGTTGAAGCTTTCTTT. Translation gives CASSLLGLAGGWVEAFF.

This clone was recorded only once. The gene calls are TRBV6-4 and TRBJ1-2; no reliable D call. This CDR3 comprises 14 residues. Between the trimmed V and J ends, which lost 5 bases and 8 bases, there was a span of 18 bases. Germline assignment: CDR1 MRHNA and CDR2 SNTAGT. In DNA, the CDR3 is TGTGCCAGCAGTCCGGCGCGGGCCTTCGGGGGCTACACCTTC. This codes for CASSPARAFGGYTF.

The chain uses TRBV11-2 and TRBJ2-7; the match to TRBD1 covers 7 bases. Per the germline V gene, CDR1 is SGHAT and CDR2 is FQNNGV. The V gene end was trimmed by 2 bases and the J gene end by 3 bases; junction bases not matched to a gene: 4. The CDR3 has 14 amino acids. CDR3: CASSLSTGLYEQYF. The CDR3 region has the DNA TGTGCCAGCAGCTTATCGACAGGGCTCTACGAGCAGTACTTC.

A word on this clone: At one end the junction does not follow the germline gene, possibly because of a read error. The DNA of the CDR3 is TGCGCCAGCACCTTGCAAGAGACCCAGTACTTC. Its protein product is CASTLQETQYF. This chain links TRBV5-1 with TRBJ2-5, with D hard to call. The length of the CDR3 is 11 residues. Germline CDR1 SGHRS, CDR2 YFSETQ.

The CDR3 is CASSYRGSYEQYF. The CDR3 DNA sequence: TGTGCCAGCAGTTATAGGGGCTCCTACGAGCAGTACTTC. This chain links TRBV27 with TRBJ2-7, with D tentatively TRBD1 (5 bases). Germline V gene lookup returns CDR1 MNHEY and CDR2 SMNVEV (reference sequence). This CDR3 spans 13 amino acids. The V and J ends lost 4 bases and 0 bases respectively, with 7 bases between them.

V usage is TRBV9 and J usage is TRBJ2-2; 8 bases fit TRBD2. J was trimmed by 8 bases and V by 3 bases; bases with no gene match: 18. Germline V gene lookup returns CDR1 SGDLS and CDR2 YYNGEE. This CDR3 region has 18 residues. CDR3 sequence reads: CASSATLIAGTSGGELFF. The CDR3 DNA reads TGTGCCAGCAGCGCTACCCTAATAGCGGGAACTTCGGGGGGGGAGCTGTTTTTT.

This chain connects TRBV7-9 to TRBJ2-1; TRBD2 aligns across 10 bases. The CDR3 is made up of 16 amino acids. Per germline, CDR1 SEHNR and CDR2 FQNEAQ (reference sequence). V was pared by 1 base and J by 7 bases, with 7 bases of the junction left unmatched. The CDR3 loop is CASSLEAGGFVNEQFF. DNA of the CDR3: TGTGCCAGCAGCTTAGAAGCGGGAGGGTTTGTAAATGAGCAGTTCTTC.

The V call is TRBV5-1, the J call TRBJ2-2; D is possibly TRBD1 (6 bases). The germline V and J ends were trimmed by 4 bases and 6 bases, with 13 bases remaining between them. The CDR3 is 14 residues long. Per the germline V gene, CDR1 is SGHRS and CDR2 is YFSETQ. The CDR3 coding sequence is TGCGCCAGCAGCATACAGGGTTCTTCCGGGGAGCTGTTTTTT. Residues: CASSIQGSSGELFF. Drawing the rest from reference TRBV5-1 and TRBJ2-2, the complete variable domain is KAGVTQTPRYLIKTRGQQVTLSCSPISGHRSVSWYQQTPGQGLQFLFEYFSETQRNKGNFPGRFSGRQFSNSRSEMNVSTLELGDSALYLCASSIQGSSGELFFGEGSRLTVL.

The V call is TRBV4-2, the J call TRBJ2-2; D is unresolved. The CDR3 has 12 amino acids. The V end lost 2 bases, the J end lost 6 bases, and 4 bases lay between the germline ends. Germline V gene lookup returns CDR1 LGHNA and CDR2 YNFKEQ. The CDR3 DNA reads TGTGCCAGCAGCCAAATCCCCGGGGAGCTGTTTTTT. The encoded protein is CASSQIPGELFF.

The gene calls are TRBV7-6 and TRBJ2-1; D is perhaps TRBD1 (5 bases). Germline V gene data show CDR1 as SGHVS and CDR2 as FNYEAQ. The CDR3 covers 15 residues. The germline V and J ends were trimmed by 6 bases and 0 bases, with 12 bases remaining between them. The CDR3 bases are TGTGCCAGCAGTTTAACAGACAGCTCCTACAATGAGCAGTTCTTC. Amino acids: CASSLTDSSYNEQFF.

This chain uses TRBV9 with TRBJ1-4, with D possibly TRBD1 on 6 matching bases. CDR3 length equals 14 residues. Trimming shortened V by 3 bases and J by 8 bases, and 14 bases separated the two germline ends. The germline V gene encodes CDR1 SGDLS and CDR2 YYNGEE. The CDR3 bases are TGTGCCAGCAGCGGGGGGGACACTCGGGAAAAACTGTTTTTT. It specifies CASSGGDTREKLFF.

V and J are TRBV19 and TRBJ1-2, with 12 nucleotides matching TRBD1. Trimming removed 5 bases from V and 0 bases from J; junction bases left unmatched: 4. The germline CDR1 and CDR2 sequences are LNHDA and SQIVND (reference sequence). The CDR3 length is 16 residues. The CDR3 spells CASSRGQGASNYGYTF. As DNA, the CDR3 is TGTGCCAGTAGTCGGGGACAGGGGGCTTCTAACTATGGCTACACCTTC.

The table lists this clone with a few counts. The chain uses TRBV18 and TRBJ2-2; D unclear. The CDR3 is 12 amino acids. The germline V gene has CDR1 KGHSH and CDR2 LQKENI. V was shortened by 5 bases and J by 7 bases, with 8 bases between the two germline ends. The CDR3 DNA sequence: TGTGCCAGCTCAGACGACGGCGGGGAGCTGTTTTTT. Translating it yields CASSDDGGELFF.

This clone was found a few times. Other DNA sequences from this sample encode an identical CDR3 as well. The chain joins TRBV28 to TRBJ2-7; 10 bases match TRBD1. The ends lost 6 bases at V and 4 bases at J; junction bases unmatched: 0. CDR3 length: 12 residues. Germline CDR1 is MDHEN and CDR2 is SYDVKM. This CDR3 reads CASRDRGYEQYF. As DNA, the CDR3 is TGTGCCAGCAGGGACAGGGGGTACGAGCAGTACTTC.

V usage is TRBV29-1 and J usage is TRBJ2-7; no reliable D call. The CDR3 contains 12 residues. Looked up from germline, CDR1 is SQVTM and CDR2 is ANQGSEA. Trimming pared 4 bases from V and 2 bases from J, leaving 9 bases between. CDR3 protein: CSVGTGAYEQYF. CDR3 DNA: TGCAGCGTTGGAACTGGAGCCTACGAGCAGTACTTC.

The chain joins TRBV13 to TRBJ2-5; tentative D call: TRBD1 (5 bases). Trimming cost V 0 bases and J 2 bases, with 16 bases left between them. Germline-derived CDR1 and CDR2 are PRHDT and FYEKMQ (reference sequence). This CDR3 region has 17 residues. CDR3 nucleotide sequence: TGTGCCAGCAGCTTAGGGTGGGGCGGAAGCCTTCAAGAGACCCAGTACTTC. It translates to CASSLGWGGSLQETQYF.

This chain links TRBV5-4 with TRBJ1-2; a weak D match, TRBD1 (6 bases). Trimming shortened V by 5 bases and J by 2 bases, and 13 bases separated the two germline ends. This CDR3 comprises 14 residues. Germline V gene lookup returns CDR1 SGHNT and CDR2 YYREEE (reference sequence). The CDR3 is CASRGGGSNYGYTF. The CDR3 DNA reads TGTGCCAGCAGAGGCGGGGGCAGCAACTATGGCTACACCTTC.

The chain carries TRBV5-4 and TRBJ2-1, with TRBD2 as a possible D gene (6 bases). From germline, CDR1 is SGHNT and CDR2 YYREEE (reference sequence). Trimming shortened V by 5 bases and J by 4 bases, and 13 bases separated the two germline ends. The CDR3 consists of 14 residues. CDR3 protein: CASSFAGRYNEQFF. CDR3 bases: TGTGCCAGCAGTTTCGCGGGACGTTACAATGAGCAGTTCTTC.

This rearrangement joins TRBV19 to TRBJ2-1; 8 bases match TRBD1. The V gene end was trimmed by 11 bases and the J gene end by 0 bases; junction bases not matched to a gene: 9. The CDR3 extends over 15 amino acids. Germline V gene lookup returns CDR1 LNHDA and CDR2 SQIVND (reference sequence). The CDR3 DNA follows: TGTGCCTCTACATCACAGGGGGACTCCTACAATGAGCAGTTCTTC. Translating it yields CASTSQGDSYNEQFF.

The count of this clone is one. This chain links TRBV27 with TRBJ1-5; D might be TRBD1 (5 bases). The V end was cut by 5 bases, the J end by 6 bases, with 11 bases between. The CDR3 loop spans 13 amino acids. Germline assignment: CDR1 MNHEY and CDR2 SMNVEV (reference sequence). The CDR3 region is CASSASTVQPQHF. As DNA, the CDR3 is TGTGCCAGCAGTGCGTCGACAGTTCAGCCCCAGCATTTT.

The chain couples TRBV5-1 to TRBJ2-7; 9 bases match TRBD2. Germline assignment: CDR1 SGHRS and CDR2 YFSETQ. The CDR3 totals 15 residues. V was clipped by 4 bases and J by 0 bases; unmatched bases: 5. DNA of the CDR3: TGCGCCAGCAGCAAGGGACTAGCTACCTCCTACGAGCAGTACTTC. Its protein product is CASSKGLATSYEQYF.

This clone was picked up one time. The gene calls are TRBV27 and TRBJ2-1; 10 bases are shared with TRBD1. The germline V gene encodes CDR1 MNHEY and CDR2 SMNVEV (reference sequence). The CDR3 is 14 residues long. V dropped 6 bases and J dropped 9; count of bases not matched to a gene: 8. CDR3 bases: TGTGCCAGCAGGATAGGACAGGGGGTCGGTGAGCAGTTCTTC. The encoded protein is CASRIGQGVGEQFF.

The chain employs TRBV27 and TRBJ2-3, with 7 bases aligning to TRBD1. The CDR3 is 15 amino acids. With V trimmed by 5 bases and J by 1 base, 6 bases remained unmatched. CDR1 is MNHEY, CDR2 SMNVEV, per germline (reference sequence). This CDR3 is CASSTRTGRTDTQYF. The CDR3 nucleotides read TGTGCCAGCAGTACCAGGACAGGTCGCACAGATACGCAGTATTTT.

DNA of the CDR3: TGTGCCAGCAGTCAATTCGGGGGGGGCACAGATACGCAGTATTTT. Residues: CASSQFGGGTDTQYF. The chain has TRBV7-3 and TRBJ2-3; 8 bases align to TRBD2. J gave up 1 base and V 6 bases, and 6 bases lay outside the gene matches. Germline loops: CDR1 SGHTA, CDR2 FQGTGA. The CDR3 has 15 residues.

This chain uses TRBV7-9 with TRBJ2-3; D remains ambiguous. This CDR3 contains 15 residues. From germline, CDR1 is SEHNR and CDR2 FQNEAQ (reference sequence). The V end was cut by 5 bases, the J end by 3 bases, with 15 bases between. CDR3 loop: CASSPELLTTDTQYF. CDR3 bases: TGTGCCAGCAGCCCGGAGCTCCTCACTACAGATACGCAGTATTTT.

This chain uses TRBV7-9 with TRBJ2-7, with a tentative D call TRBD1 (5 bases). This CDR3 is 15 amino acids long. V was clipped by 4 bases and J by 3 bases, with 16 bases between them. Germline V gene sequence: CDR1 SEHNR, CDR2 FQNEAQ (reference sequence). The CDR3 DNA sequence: TGTGCCAGCAGCTCACGAAGGGGTGGCGGCTACGAGCAGTACTTC. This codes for CASSSRRGGGYEQYF.

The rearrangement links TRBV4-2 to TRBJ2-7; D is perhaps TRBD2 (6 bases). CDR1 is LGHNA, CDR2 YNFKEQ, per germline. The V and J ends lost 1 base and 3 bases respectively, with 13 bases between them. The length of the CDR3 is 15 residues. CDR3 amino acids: CASSQGGVAVYEQYF. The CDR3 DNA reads TGTGCCAGCAGCCAAGGGGGAGTAGCGGTCTACGAGCAGTACTTC.

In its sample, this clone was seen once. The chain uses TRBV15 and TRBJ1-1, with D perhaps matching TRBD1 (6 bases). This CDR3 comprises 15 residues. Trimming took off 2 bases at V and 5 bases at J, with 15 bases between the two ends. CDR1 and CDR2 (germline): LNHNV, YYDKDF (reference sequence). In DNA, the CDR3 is TGTGCCACCAGCAGAAGGTCCCGGCAGGGGACTGAAGCTTTCTTT. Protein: CATSRRSRQGTEAFF.